The TCR beta chain described here comes from a study of T cells in Graves' hyperthyroidism and ophthalmopathy. In making diagnoses, clinical symptoms, serum thyroxine and TRAb, thyroid ultrasound and orbital computed tomography were all used. This CDR3 spans 12 amino acids. Germline CDR1 and CDR2: MDHEN and SYDVKM. V was shortened by 6 bases and J by 5 bases, with 10 bases between the two germline ends. In this sample, this clonotype turned up many times. RNA transcripts were the template for amplifying TCR beta CDR3 regions. A first-round RT-PCR of the TCR CDR3 used the HTBI primer set. TCRdb passed the multiplex PCR reads through MiXCR, listing each CDR3 protein once. This sample yields fewer than 800,000 distinct CDR3 sequences, of which 16% are seen a single time; under 9.5% belongs to the top ten.

This receptor was taken from a man between 18 and 35 years old with Graves' hyperthyroidism. J is TRBJ2-5 and V is TRBV28; D gene uncertain. Material for sequencing was blood. This CDR3 reads CASRGSGETQYF. Here the CDR3 DNA reads TGTGCCAGCAGAGGGTCGGGCGAGACCCAGTACTTC.